This T cell receptor beta chain was recovered during a study of Tregs in tolerant kidney transplant recipients. In this sample, this clone turned up once. The antigen is unknown. Study-level results: Biological reproducibility was not directly addressed, but technical replication error appeared minimal. Validation in larger populations is needed because few patients were studied.

V shed 6 bases and J shed 2 bases, with 14 bases lying between them. CDR1 and CDR2 from the germline V gene are WSHSY and SAAADI. The CDR3 covers 14 residues. CD4+CD25+CD127- Tregs, CD4+CD25- non-Tregs, CD4 and CD8 cells were sorted. Libraries were prepared by immunoSEQ multiplex PCR; TCRdb keeps only in-frame clonotypes and omits some of them. The data contain around 230,000 clones, around 81% of them singletons. The source of this sequence is a human donor in good health. The chain combines TRBV10-2 with TRBJ2-7, with D uncertain. Sequenced material: CD4+ T cells from blood. CDR3 DNA: TGCGCCAGCAGGGCCCCTGGTGGGACCTACGAGCAGTACTTC. Its translation is CASRAPGGTYEQYF.